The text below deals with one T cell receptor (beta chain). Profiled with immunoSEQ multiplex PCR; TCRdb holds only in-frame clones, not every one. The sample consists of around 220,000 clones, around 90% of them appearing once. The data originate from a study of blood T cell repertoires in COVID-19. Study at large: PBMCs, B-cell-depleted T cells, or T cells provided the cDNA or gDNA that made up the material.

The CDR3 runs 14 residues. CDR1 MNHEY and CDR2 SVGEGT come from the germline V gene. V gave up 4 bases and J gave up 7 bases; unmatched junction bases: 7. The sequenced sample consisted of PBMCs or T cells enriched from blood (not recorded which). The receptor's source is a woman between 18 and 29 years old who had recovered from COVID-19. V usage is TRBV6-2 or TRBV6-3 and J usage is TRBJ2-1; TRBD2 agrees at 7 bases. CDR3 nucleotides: TGTGCCAGCAGTTTACTTAGGGAGGGGAATGAGCAGTTCTTC. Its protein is CASSLLREGNEQFF.